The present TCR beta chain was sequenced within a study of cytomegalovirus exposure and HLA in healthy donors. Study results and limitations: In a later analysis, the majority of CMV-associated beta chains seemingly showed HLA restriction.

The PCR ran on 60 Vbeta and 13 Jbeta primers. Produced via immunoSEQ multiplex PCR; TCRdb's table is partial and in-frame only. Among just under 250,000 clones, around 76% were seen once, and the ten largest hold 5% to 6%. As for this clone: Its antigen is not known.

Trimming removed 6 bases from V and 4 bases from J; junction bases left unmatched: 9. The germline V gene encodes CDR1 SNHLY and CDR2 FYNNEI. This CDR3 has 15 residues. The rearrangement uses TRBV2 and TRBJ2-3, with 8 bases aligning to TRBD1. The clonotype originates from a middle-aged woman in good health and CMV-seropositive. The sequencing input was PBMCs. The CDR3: CASRETGVWADTQYF. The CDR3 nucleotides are TGTGCCAGCAGAGAGACAGGGGTCTGGGCAGATACGCAGTATTTT.